This TCR beta chain was identified in a study of monozygotic twins with inflammatory bowel disease. Study findings and constraints: Distinct T cell subtypes could not be told apart. Using the inverse Simpson index, IBD patients had lower TCRbeta diversity than healthy co-twins.

Every TCR library consumed about 3,500 ng of total RNA. Both TCRalpha and TCRbeta cDNA were subjected to two nested PCRs lasting around 15 and 10 cycles. For each CDR3 protein, TCRdb gives one entry from its re-call of the 5' RACE reads, without DNA. The sample table sets out some 200,000 distinct CDR3 sequences. This CDR3 is 13 amino acids long. In germline, CDR1 is MNHNS, CDR2 SASEGT. Remarks on this clonotype: No antigen is known for it.

The rearrangement links TRBV6-1 to TRBJ2-5; lacking DNA, the TRBD1 call made by TCRdb goes unchecked. The sequence came from a human donor with ulcerative colitis or Crohn's disease, or a healthy co-twin of an affected twin (not recorded which). Sequencing used blood. The CDR3: CATTSTAGSIQYF.